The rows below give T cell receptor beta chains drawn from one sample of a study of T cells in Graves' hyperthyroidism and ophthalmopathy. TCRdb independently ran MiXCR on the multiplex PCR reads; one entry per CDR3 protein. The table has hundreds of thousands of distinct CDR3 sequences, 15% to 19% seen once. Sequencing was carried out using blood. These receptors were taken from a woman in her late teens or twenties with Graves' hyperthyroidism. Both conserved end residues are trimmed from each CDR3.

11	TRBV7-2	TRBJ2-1	ASSRPSYNEQF
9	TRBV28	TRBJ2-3	ASGLTDTQY
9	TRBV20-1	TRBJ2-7	SASRVDEQY
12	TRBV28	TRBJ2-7	ASSLAGSIYEQY
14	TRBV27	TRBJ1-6	ARGPKGSHYNSPLH
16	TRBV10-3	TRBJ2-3	AISDPLTSGRGTDTQY
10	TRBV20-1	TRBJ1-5	SVGESGQPQH
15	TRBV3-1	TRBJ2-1	ASSQVRPSGGKNEQF
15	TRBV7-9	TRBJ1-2	ASSLFDRGPSNYGYT
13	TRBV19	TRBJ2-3	ASSIAEGSTDTQY
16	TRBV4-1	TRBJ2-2	ASSQDLGTPWGEGELF
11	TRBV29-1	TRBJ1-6	SVSSGGNSPLH
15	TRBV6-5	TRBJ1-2	ASSYGQRDRASYGYT
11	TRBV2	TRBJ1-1	ASSSGQAPGAF
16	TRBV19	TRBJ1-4	ASRLTRDSSSTNEKLF
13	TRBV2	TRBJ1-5	ASSVGATGYQPQH
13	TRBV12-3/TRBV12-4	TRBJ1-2	ASSSPGRVIDGYT
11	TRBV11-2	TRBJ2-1	ASSYLGTGEQF
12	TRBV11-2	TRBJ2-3	ASSTQRHLDTQY
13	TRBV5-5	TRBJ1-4	ASSLPGTTNEKLF
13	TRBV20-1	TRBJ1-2	SATRQGAVGYGYT
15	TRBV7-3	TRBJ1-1	ASSLTPLDRGGTEAF
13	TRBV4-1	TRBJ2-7	ASSHGTSGSYEQY
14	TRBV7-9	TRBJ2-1	ASSTPAGFSYNEQF
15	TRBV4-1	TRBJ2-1	ASSQVGRDSWDDEQF
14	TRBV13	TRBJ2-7	ASSSPAPGGAYEQY
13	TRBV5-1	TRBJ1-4	ASSPNRDVGGKLF
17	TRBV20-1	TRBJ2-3	SATLTPSSGRAGTDTQY
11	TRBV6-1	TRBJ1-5	ASAYSSNQPQH
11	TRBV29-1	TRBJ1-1	SVDGQGNTEAF
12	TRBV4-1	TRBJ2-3	ASSPLSDTDTQY
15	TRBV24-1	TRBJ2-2	ATSDLRAPSGSGELF